The clone carrying this T cell receptor (beta chain) was counted only a few times. Its antigen is unidentified. TCRdb's copy holds only in-frame clones and misses some; the assay was immunoSEQ multiplex PCR. This sample has some 310,000 clones, with 70% to 90% found just once. The donors were part of the validation cohort, which consisted of 120 subjects and was separate from the first cohort of about 670 subjects. This entry is derived from a study of cytomegalovirus exposure and HLA in healthy donors. Background on the study: In a later analysis, it was reported that the 110 or so validation repertoires had been produced on the same platform as the 500 to 850 repertoires belonging to the first cohort.

General study findings and limits: The finding came from a later analysis; first-cohort TCR clusters tended to co-occur in the roughly 110 validation repertoires.

Trimming shortened V by 3 bases and J by 0 bases, and 15 bases separated the two germline ends. CDR1 and CDR2 (germline): SGHRS, YFSETQ. This CDR3 contains 16 residues. This chain uses TRBV5-1 with TRBJ1-2; TRBD1 is a possible D gene (6 bases). The origin of this receptor is a man aged 30 to 39 in good health and CMV-seronegative. Specimen: PBMCs. CDR3 DNA: TGCGCCAGCAGCTCGATTACAGGGCAAACTAACTATGGCTACACCTTC. Translated: CASSSITGQTNYGYTF.